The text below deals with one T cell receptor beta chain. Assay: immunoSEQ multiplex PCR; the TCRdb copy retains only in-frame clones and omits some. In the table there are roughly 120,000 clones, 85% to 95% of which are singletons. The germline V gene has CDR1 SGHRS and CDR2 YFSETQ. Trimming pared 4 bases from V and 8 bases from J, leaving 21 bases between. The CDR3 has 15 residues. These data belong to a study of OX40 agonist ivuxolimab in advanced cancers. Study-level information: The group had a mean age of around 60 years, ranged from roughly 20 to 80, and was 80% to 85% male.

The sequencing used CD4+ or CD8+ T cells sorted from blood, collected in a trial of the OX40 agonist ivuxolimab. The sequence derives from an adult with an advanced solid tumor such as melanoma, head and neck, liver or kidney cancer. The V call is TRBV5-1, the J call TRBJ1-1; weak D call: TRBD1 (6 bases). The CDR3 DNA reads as TGCGCCAGCAGCACCATACAGGGAGGAAGTAAGGAAGCTTTCTTT. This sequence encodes CASSTIQGGSKEAFF. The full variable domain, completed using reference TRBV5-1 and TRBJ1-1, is KAGVTQTPRYLIKTRGQQVTLSCSPISGHRSVSWYQQTPGQGLQFLFEYFSETQRNKGNFPGRFSGRQFSNSRSEMNVSTLELGDSALYLCASSTIQGGSKEAFFGQGTRLTVV.